Below are 19 T cell receptor beta chains sequenced from a single sample in a study of cytomegalovirus exposure and HLA in healthy donors. PCR employed 60 Vbeta and 13 Jbeta primers. Clones were sequenced by immunoSEQ multiplex PCR, and TCRdb holds only the in-frame ones, with some missing. The table lists 24,000 or so clones, approximately 75% of them singletons, with about 4.5% in the top ten. Sequencing used PBMCs. Source of these receptors: a male donor in good health and CMV-seronegative.

The J gene is TRBJ2-5, the V gene TRBV30; possibly TRBD2 for D (5 bases). Germline V CDR1 and CDR2: GTSNPN, SVGIG (reference sequence). The CDR3 covers 12 residues. V was trimmed by 3 bases and J by 5 bases, leaving 10 bases between them. The DNA of the CDR3 is TGTGCCTGGAGCGGGATGTGGGAGACCCAGTACTTC. This translates into CAWSGMWETQYF.

In this sample, this clone turned up once. The chain couples TRBV7-2 to TRBJ2-1; D is uncertain. This CDR3 comprises 15 residues. Germline V CDR1 and CDR2: SGHTA, FQGNSA. Between the trimmed V and J ends, which lost 2 bases and 3 bases, there was a span of 11 bases. CDR3 loop: CASSLQQFGYNEQFF. The CDR3 region has the DNA TGTGCCAGCAGCTTACAACAGTTCGGCTACAATGAGCAGTTCTTC.

CDR3 residues: CATSRAGGNNEQFF. Written as DNA, the CDR3 is TGTGCCACCAGCAGGGCAGGAGGAAACAATGAGCAGTTCTTC. The chain couples TRBV15 to TRBJ2-1; a possible D gene is TRBD2 (5 bases). Germline loops: CDR1 LNHNV, CDR2 YYDKDF (reference sequence). V shed 3 bases and J shed 5 bases, with 11 bases lying between them. The CDR3 length is 14 residues.

V is TRBV9 and J is TRBJ2-1, with D possibly TRBD1 on 5 matching bases. Trimming pared 0 bases from V and 3 bases from J, leaving 7 bases between. There are 14 residues in the CDR3. Germline CDR1 and CDR2: SGDLS and YYNGEE. The CDR3 nucleotides are TGTGCCAGCAGCGTAGAGGGGTACTACAATGAGCAGTTCTTC. Its translation is CASSVEGYYNEQFF.

The gene calls are TRBV5-8 and TRBJ1-5; 9 bases match TRBD1. The CDR3 has 15 residues. V lost 4 bases and J lost 3; bases outside the gene matches: 5. Germline lookup yields CDR1 SGHTS and CDR2 YDEGEE. DNA of the CDR3: TGTGCCAGCAGCGCGGACAGGGGCTTCAATCAGCCCCAGCATTTT. It translates to CASSADRGFNQPQHF.

This sequence joins TRBV28 and TRBJ1-5; D is undetermined. The V end lost 2 bases, the J end lost 1 base, and 9 bases lay between the germline ends. This CDR3 contains 15 residues. Per the germline V gene, CDR1 is MDHEN and CDR2 is SYDVKM. For the CDR3, the DNA is TGTGCCAGCAGTTTAACTAGGGAAAGCAATCAGCCCCAGCATTTT. This sequence encodes CASSLTRESNQPQHF.

The gene calls are TRBV7-9 and TRBJ2-5, with D tentatively TRBD1 (6 bases). V lost 5 bases and J lost 7, with 17 bases in between. Per germline, CDR1 SEHNR and CDR2 FQNEAQ (reference sequence). This CDR3 spans 14 amino acids. The CDR3 DNA sequence: TGTGCCAGCAGCCCATGGGACATTACCGGGACCCAGTACTTC. It codes for CASSPWDITGTQYF.

This chain joins TRBV18 and TRBJ2-2, with D perhaps TRBD1 (6 bases). V was trimmed by 0 bases and J by 1 base, leaving 9 bases between them. The CDR3 sequence is 16 residues long. CDR1 is KGHSH and CDR2 is LQKENI in the germline V gene. CDR3 loop: CASSPPDSWNTGELFF. The CDR3 DNA reads as TGTGCCAGCTCACCACCGGACAGCTGGAACACCGGGGAGCTGTTTTTT.

The rearrangement joins TRBV19 to TRBJ1-5, with 9 nucleotides matching TRBD1. The CDR3 is made up of 13 amino acids. Germline V gene lookup returns CDR1 LNHDA and CDR2 SQIVND (reference sequence). Trimming removed 8 bases from V and 5 bases from J; junction bases left unmatched: 4. CDR3 in DNA: TGTGCCAGTGGCGACAGGGGGGATCAGCCCCAGCATTTT. It specifies CASGDRGDQPQHF.

The chain is built from TRBV27 and TRBJ2-2; possibly TRBD1 for D (7 bases). The V end was cut by 5 bases, the J end by 3 bases, with 16 bases between. Germline CDR1 and CDR2: MNHEY and SMNVEV (reference sequence). This CDR3 spans 16 amino acids. Written as DNA, the CDR3 is TGTGCCAGCAGTCCCACCCCCAGGGGGGACACCGGGGAGCTGTTTTTT. This sequence encodes CASSPTPRGDTGELFF.

The chain has TRBV4-3 and TRBJ2-1; 7 bases fit TRBD2. The CDR3 has 16 amino acids. V shed 0 bases, J shed 8 bases, and the junction held 10 bases outside the gene matches. Germline V gene data show CDR1 as LGHNA and CDR2 as YSLEER. This CDR3 is CASSQDLPGGRDEQFF. CDR3 nucleotides: TGCGCCAGCAGCCAAGATTTACCGGGAGGCCGGGATGAGCAGTTCTTC.

This rearrangement joins TRBV5-1 to TRBJ2-3; 11 bases fit TRBD2. CDR1 is SGHRS and CDR2 is YFSETQ in the germline V gene. Trimming cost V 3 bases and J 3 bases; bases outside gene matches: 3. The CDR3 runs to 15 residues. For the CDR3, the DNA is TGCGCCAGCAGCTCGGGACTAGCGGTAACAGATACGCAGTATTTT. It encodes CASSSGLAVTDTQYF.

The table lists this clone with a few counts. The chain employs TRBV15 and TRBJ1-1; D is unresolved. The CDR3 has 15 amino acids. The V gene's germline CDR1 is LNHNV and CDR2 YYDKDF (reference sequence). V was cut by 0 bases and J by 0 bases, with 8 bases left in between. CDR3 loop: CATSRDPSLNTEAFF. The CDR3 region has the DNA TGTGCCACCAGCAGAGACCCGTCTTTGAACACTGAAGCTTTCTTT.

This chain links TRBV5-1 with TRBJ1-2, with 7 bases aligning to TRBD1. V lost 0 bases, J lost 5 bases, and 7 bases stayed unmatched. Germline-derived CDR1 and CDR2 are SGHRS and YFSETQ. There are 15 residues in the CDR3. The CDR3 DNA reads TGCGCCAGCAGCTTGGAGGGGACAGCCGGATATGGCTACACCTTC. As protein: CASSLEGTAGYGYTF.

This chain joins TRBV30 and TRBJ1-5; 7 bases agree with TRBD1. CDR3 length: 15 residues. Germline V gene data show CDR1 as GTSNPN and CDR2 as SVGIG (reference sequence). With V trimmed by 2 bases and J by 6 bases, 10 bases remained unmatched. This CDR3 reads CAWSTGTVGGQPQHF. CDR3 coding DNA: TGTGCCTGGAGTACCGGGACAGTTGGGGGTCAGCCCCAGCATTTT.

This clone was found a few times. The V gene is TRBV4-1, the J gene TRBJ2-3, with 9 bases matching TRBD2. This CDR3 is built from 15 residues. J lost 4 bases, V lost 0 bases, and 2 bases had no gene match. The germline V gene encodes CDR1 MGHRA and CDR2 YSYEKL. The CDR3 nucleotides are TGCGCCAGCAGCCAAGAGCGGGGGGGCCCAGATACGCAGTATTTT. Translated: CASSQERGGPDTQYF.

This clone was detected once. This chain connects TRBV7-2 to TRBJ2-1, with TRBD2 matching 9 bases. Germline loops: CDR1 SGHTA, CDR2 FQGNSA. CDR3 length: 20 residues. J gave up 3 bases and V 0 bases, and 15 bases lay outside the gene matches. CDR3 in amino acids: CASSLASSLSAGGYYNEQFF. The CDR3 region has the DNA TGTGCCAGCAGCTTAGCATCGTCCCTCTCCGCGGGAGGGTACTACAATGAGCAGTTCTTC.

The chain is built from TRBV4-1 and TRBJ2-5, with D possibly TRBD1 on 6 matching bases. Germline V gene sequence: CDR1 MGHRA, CDR2 YSYEKL. The V and J ends lost 0 bases and 6 bases respectively, with 17 bases between them. The CDR3 is 16 amino acids. Here the CDR3 DNA reads TGCGCCAGCAGCCAAGAAGGAACAGGGCCTGTGAAGACCCAGTACTTC. Protein: CASSQEGTGPVKTQYF.

This clone was detected a few times. This chain connects TRBV5-5 to TRBJ1-3; 9 bases line up with TRBD1. CDR1 SGHKS and CDR2 YYEKEE come from the germline V gene (reference sequence). CDR3 length: 17 residues. V dropped 6 bases and J dropped 0; count of bases not matched to a gene: 10. The CDR3 spells CASIFTTGGSSGNTIYF. As DNA, the CDR3 is TGTGCCAGCATCTTCACCACAGGGGGCAGCTCTGGAAACACCATATATTTT.